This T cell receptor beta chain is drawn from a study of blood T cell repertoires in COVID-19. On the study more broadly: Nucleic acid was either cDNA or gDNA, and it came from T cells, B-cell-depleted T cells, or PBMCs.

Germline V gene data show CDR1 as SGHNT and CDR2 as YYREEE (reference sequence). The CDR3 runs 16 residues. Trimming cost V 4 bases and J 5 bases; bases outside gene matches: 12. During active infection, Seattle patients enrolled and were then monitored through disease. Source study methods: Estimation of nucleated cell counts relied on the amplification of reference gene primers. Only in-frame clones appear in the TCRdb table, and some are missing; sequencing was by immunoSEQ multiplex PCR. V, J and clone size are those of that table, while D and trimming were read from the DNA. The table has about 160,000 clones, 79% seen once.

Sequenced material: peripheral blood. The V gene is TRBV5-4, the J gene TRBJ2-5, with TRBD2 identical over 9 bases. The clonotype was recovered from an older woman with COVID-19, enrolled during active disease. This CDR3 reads CASSPFEASGMETQYF. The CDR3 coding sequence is TGTGCCAGCAGCCCCTTTGAAGCTAGCGGGATGGAGACCCAGTACTTC.